This T cell receptor (beta chain) derives from a study of shared clonotypes between healthy human individuals. Study at large: The study used three CD4 naive, three CD4 memory, two CD8 naive and one CD8 memory plate per donor.

As to this clone: Its antigen is unidentified.

Naive CD8 populations comprised CD45RO-negative cells positively selected for CCR7, excluding terminally differentiated effector memory CD45RA+ cells. Study results and caveats: The diversity represented, both genetic and in exposure history, was limited by few donors.

V was cut by 5 bases and J by 6 bases, with 11 bases left in between. The CDR3 totals 13 residues. Germline V gene lookup returns CDR1 MGHRA and CDR2 YSYEKL. The protocol was immunoSEQ multiplex PCR, while the TCRdb copy is restricted to in-frame clones and leaves out a portion. The data hold hundreds of thousands of clones, with almost 95% observed a single time. The sample taken for sequencing was naive CD8+ T cells sorted from blood. This clonotype was obtained from a man aged 30-40 years in good health. V gene TRBV4-1 combines with J gene TRBJ2-1; D not certain. DNA for the CDR3: TGCGCCAGCAGCTTCGGCGAGCTCAATGAGCAGTTCTTC. Translating gives CASSFGELNEQFF.